This T cell receptor (beta chain) appears in the sequencing data of a study of shared T cell receptors in the human thymus. The repertoire was sequenced with immunoSEQ multiplex PCR; TCRdb's copy has only in-frame clones and lacks some. This sample has about 500,000 clones, with approximately 80% found just once. The CDR3 spans 16 residues. The V gene end was trimmed by 3 bases and the J gene end by 0 bases; junction bases not matched to a gene: 5. CDR1 is LGHNA and CDR2 is YNFKEQ in the germline V gene. These records were also assigned to another study, of human thymus T cells. That paper states: Samples came from healthy Finnish infants during open corrective cardiac surgery. During corrective heart surgery, resections were taken, and the thymus tissue came from them. Across thymic and blood repertoires, the usage of V and J genes appeared to be biased.

This chain connects TRBV4-2 to TRBJ2-1; 7 bases agree with TRBD1. Sample: thymocytes. This clonotype was obtained from a boy younger than two with a congenital heart defect. The CDR3 bases are TGTGCCAGCAGCCAGGGACAGTTAAACTCCTACAATGAGCAGTTCTTC. It translates to CASSQGQLNSYNEQFF.